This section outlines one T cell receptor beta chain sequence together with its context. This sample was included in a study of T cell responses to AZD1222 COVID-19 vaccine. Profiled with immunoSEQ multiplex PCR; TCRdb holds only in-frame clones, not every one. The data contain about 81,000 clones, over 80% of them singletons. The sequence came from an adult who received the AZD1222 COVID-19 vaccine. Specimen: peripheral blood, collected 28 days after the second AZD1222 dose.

This chain's CDR3 is CATSENPGTGLSYNEQFF. The CDR3 bases are TGTGCCACCAGTGAAAACCCCGGGACAGGCCTCTCCTACAATGAGCAGTTCTTC. The chain is built from TRBV24-1 and TRBJ2-1, with TRBD1 matching 8 bases. V lost 4 bases to trimming and J lost 0 bases; unmatched junction nucleotides: 10. CDR1 and CDR2 from the germline V gene are KGHDR and SFDVKD. CDR3 length equals 18 residues.